A single sample gave rise to the 25 T cell receptor beta chains below, sequenced in a study of T-cell memory formation after mild COVID-19. MiXCR, applied by TCRdb to the 5' RACE reads, yields one record per CDR3 protein. The table has fewer than 350,000 distinct CDR3 sequences, under 8.5% seen once. Sequenced: PBMCs or a T cell subset sorted from them (not recorded which). The receptors were gathered from a young man who had mild COVID-19 (a few samples of this study predate the infection). Cell type and time point are not known.

This clonotype was observed a few times. This chain links TRBV4-3 with TRBJ1-1; D might be TRBD1 (5 bases). The V end was cut by 5 bases, the J end by 7 bases, with 14 bases between. Germline V lookup: CDR1 LGHNA, CDR2 YSLEER. The CDR3 consists of 13 residues. CDR3 protein: CASSWGMESEAFF. CDR3 bases: TGCGCCAGCAGCTGGGGCATGGAGAGTGAAGCTTTCTTT.

This clonotype has just a few counts. J is TRBJ2-7 and V is TRBV7-2; perhaps TRBD1 as D (5 bases). Between the trimmed V and J ends, which lost 6 bases and 2 bases, there was a span of 14 bases. The CDR3 extends over 14 amino acids. Germline V gene sequence: CDR1 SGHTA, CDR2 FQGNSA. CDR3 nucleotide sequence: TGTGCCAGCAGTGACTTGACAGTTCCCTACGAGCAGTACTTC. Its translation: CASSDLTVPYEQYF.

This clonotype has ten or more counts. This sequence joins TRBV6-5 and TRBJ2-1; TRBD2 matches at 7 bases. V lost 0 bases, J lost 12 bases, and 5 bases stayed unmatched. CDR1 is MNHEY, CDR2 SVGAGI, per germline. The CDR3 sequence is 13 residues long. CDR3 nucleotides: TGTGCCAGCAGTTACTCCCGGGGGGTAGCGCAGTTCTTC. Amino acids: CASSYSRGVAQFF.

This clonotype was counted between two and nine times. This chain links TRBV7-9 with TRBJ2-2, with 7 positions matching TRBD1. The length of the CDR3 is 16 residues. The J segment lost 2 bases and the V segment lost 3 bases, leaving 6 bases of the junction unmatched. The germline gives CDR1 SEHNR, CDR2 FQNEAQ (reference sequence). CDR3 protein: CASSFEAGGNTGELFF. The DNA of the CDR3 is TGTGCCAGCAGCTTCGAGGCAGGGGGTAACACCGGGGAGCTGTTTTTT.

The genes are TRBV4-1 and TRBJ2-1, with 9 bases that match TRBD1. Per the germline V gene, CDR1 is MGHRA and CDR2 is YSYEKL. This CDR3 contains 17 residues. Trimming at V came to 2 bases and at J to 1 base, leaving 6 bases not matched to a gene. DNA for the CDR3: TGCGCCAGCAGCCAATTACCGGGACAGGGATCCTACAATGAGCAGTTCTTC. Amino acids: CASSQLPGQGSYNEQFF.

The sample holds a few counts of this clonotype. The rearrangement uses TRBV20-1 and TRBJ1-5, with D uncertain. Deletions cut 1 base from V and 1 base from J, with 14 bases between. CDR1 and CDR2 (germline): DFQATT, SNEGSKA (reference sequence). The length of the CDR3 is 16 residues. The CDR3 protein is CSARAQSGWSNQPQHF. For the CDR3, the DNA is TGCAGTGCTAGAGCCCAAAGCGGGTGGAGCAATCAGCCCCAGCATTTT.

This clonotype turned up a few times. The CDR3 sequence: CASSEGQYNIQYF. The CDR3, as DNA: TGTGCCAGCAGCGAGGGACAGTACAACATTCAGTACTTC. The chain recombines TRBV5-4 with TRBJ2-4, with TRBD1 matching 7 bases. Looked up from germline, CDR1 is SGHNT and CDR2 is YYREEE (reference sequence). The ends lost 4 bases at V and 7 bases at J; junction bases unmatched: 5. CDR3 length: 13 amino acids.

This chain connects TRBV7-9 to TRBJ2-7; 10 bases are shared with TRBD1. Germline V gives CDR1 SEHNR, CDR2 FQNEAQ (reference sequence). V gave up 5 bases and J gave up 2 bases; unmatched junction bases: 6. The CDR3 length is 15 residues. CDR3 sequence reads: CASSAGQGRTYEQYF. In DNA form, the CDR3 reads TGTGCCAGCAGCGCGGGACAGGGGCGTACCTACGAGCAGTACTTC. Complete variable domain (other parts from reference TRBV7-9 and TRBJ2-7): DTGVSQNPRHKITKRGQNVTFRCDPISEHNRLYWYRQTLGQGPEFLTYFQNEAQLEKSRLLSDRFSAERPKGSFSTLEIQRTEQGDSAMYLCASSAGQGRTYEQYFGPGTRLTVT.

This clonotype came up a few times. The genes are TRBV12-3 or TRBV12-4 and TRBJ2-7; D uncertain. V was trimmed by 2 bases and J by 6 bases, leaving 8 bases between them. This CDR3 spans 12 amino acids. CDR3 loop: CASSLSLIEQYF. The CDR3 DNA reads as TGTGCCAGCAGTTTATCTCTCATCGAGCAGTACTTC.

As to this clonotype: Sequence at one end of the junction differs from germline and may be a read error. The gene calls are TRBV5-1 and TRBJ1-1; the D is unclear. The germline V gene encodes CDR1 SGHRS and CDR2 YFSETQ. The CDR3 totals 11 residues. This CDR3 reads CASTDDTEAFF. DNA for the CDR3: TGCGCCAGCACCGACGACACCGAAGCTTTCTTT.

The CDR3 DNA follows: TGTGCCAGCAGTCCGCTGGGGGAGGGAAACACCATATATTTT. Its translation: CASSPLGEGNTIYF. The chain uses TRBV6-5 and TRBJ1-3; possible D gene TRBD1, 5 bases. Germline V gives CDR1 MNHEY, CDR2 SVGAGI. V was trimmed by 5 bases and J by 4 bases, leaving 12 bases between them. This CDR3 has 14 residues.

This clonotype was found a few times. The chain employs TRBV5-1 and TRBJ2-5, with TRBD2 matching 12 bases. The CDR3 loop spans 15 amino acids. CDR1 and CDR2 (germline): SGHRS, YFSETQ. J was trimmed by 4 bases and V by 5 bases; bases with no gene match: 6. As DNA, the CDR3 is TGCGCCAGCAGACAAACTAGCGGGGGGCCAGAGACCCAGTACTTC. As protein: CASRQTSGGPETQYF.

V is TRBV20-1 and J is TRBJ1-2, with D maybe TRBD1 (5 bases). Trimming removed 0 bases from V and 3 bases from J, with 11 bases in between. The CDR3 length is 14 residues. The germline gives CDR1 DFQATT, CDR2 SNEGSKA (reference sequence). CDR3 in amino acids: CSARDLGTHYGYTF. The DNA of the CDR3 is TGCAGTGCTAGAGACCTCGGGACTCACTATGGCTACACCTTC.

This clonotype was recorded at least ten times. V is TRBV12-3 or TRBV12-4 and J is TRBJ1-5, with 7 bases identical to TRBD1. CDR3 length equals 14 residues. With 7 bases clipped from V and 2 bases from J, the junction kept 5 bases outside the gene matches. The CDR3 nucleotides are TGTGCCAGCACCACAGGGGAGGGCAATCAGCCCCAGCATTTT. This gives the protein CASTTGEGNQPQHF.

This clonotype was observed a handful of times. The DNA for the CDR3 is TGTGCCAGCAGCACCCCAACTAGCGGGGGGGCGCATGAGCAGTTCTTC. Translated: CASSTPTSGGAHEQFF. The gene calls are TRBV7-9 and TRBJ2-1; 13 bases map to TRBD2. Germline V CDR1 and CDR2: SEHNR, FQNEAQ (reference sequence). CDR3 length: 16 residues. The J segment lost 8 bases and the V segment lost 5 bases, leaving 9 bases of the junction unmatched.

The V call is TRBV28, the J call TRBJ2-3; 9 bases are shared with TRBD2. The V gene's germline CDR1 is MDHEN and CDR2 SYDVKM. The CDR3 is 15 amino acids. V dropped 2 bases and J dropped 4; count of bases not matched to a gene: 4. The CDR3 DNA sequence: TGTGCCAGCAGTTTACGCGGGGGGGGGGCAGATACGCAGTATTTT. This translates into CASSLRGGGADTQYF.

This clonotype was counted ten times or more. V and J are TRBV6-1 and TRBJ2-1, with D perhaps matching TRBD2 (6 bases). Trimming took 9 bases from V and 9 from J, leaving 21 bases between them. Per the germline V gene, CDR1 is MNHNS and CDR2 is SASEGT. The CDR3 sequence is 14 residues long. CDR3: CASSSSDRRGEQFF. CDR3 in DNA: TGTGCCAGTTCATCATCCGACCGGCGGGGTGAGCAGTTCTTC.

The chain links TRBV28 to TRBJ1-5; D is ambiguous. The V end lost 5 bases, the J end lost 5 bases, and 16 bases lay between the germline ends. The CDR3 runs 15 residues. The germline V gene has CDR1 MDHEN and CDR2 SYDVKM. The CDR3, as DNA: TGTGCCAGCAGTACCGAGGGCGTTAGTTATCAGCCCCAGCATTTT. Translated: CASSTEGVSYQPQHF.

At least ten counts were recorded for this clonotype. This chain links TRBV5-1 with TRBJ2-3; no reliable D call. Germline-derived CDR1 and CDR2 are SGHRS and YFSETQ. The V end lost 1 base, the J end lost 4 bases, and 10 bases lay between the germline ends. The CDR3 contains 14 residues. The CDR3 DNA reads TGCGCCAGCAGCTTGCGCAGGCAGCCAGATACGCAGTATTTT. Translation gives CASSLRRQPDTQYF.

A few counts support this clonotype. The V call is TRBV7-7, the J call TRBJ2-1, with D unclear. The CDR3 has 15 amino acids. The germline gives CDR1 SSHAT, CDR2 FNYEAQ (reference sequence). V was clipped by 1 base and J by 4 bases, with 11 bases between them. CDR3 in amino acids: CASSLGQAEYNEQFF. CDR3 sequence (DNA): TGTGCCAGCAGCTTAGGGCAGGCGGAATACAATGAGCAGTTCTTC.

This clonotype was observed many times. The chain employs TRBV5-4 and TRBJ2-5; the D gene is possibly TRBD1 (5 bases). V was clipped by 2 bases and J by 4 bases, with 12 bases between them. The germline gives CDR1 SGHNT, CDR2 YYREEE (reference sequence). This CDR3 is built from 14 residues. CDR3 protein: CASSFQGATETQYF. The CDR3 DNA reads as TGTGCCAGCAGCTTTCAGGGTGCCACAGAGACCCAGTACTTC. The whole variable domain, remainder taken from reference TRBV5-4 and TRBJ2-5, is ETGVTQSPTHLIKTRGQQVTLRCSSQSGHNTVSWYQQALGQGPQFIFQYYREEENGRGNFPPRFSGLQFPNYSSELNVNALELDDSALYLCASSFQGATETQYFGPGTRLLVL.

This rearrangement joins TRBV30 to TRBJ1-2; D gene unclear. The germline CDR1 and CDR2 sequences are GTSNPN and SVGIG (reference sequence). The CDR3 is made up of 14 amino acids. The V and J ends lost 2 bases and 10 bases respectively, with 20 bases between them. The DNA for the CDR3 is TGTGCCTGGAGTCCCTCATTTCGGTCTGGTGTCTACACCTTC. Residues: CAWSPSFRSGVYTF.

This clonotype was found a few times. J is TRBJ2-3 and V is TRBV7-2; possibly TRBD2 for D (5 bases). The CDR3 is 15 amino acids. CDR1 and CDR2 from the germline V gene are SGHTA and FQGNSA. The V end lost 5 bases, the J end lost 2 bases, and 14 bases lay between the germline ends. CDR3 in DNA: TGTGCCAGCAGCCAAAACAGCGGTTTCACAGATACGCAGTATTTT. Translating it yields CASSQNSGFTDTQYF.

This sequence joins TRBV5-6 and TRBJ2-1; D is unresolved. The V and J ends lost 4 bases and 4 bases respectively, with 18 bases between them. Germline loops: CDR1 SGHDT, CDR2 YYEEEE. The CDR3 covers 16 residues. In DNA form, the CDR3 reads TGTGCCAGCAGCCCAGAAAAAAAGGTTGGGTACAATGAGCAGTTCTTC. Protein: CASSPEKKVGYNEQFF.

This chain joins TRBV6-5 and TRBJ2-2; D gene uncertain. This CDR3 region has 16 residues. Germline values: CDR1 MNHEY, CDR2 SVGAGI. V was cut by 0 bases and J by 4 bases, with 12 bases left in between. The DNA of the CDR3 is TGTGCCAGCAGTTACTCGACGGACGTCCCCACCGGGGAGCTGTTTTTT. As protein: CASSYSTDVPTGELFF.